The clone carrying this T cell receptor beta chain was seen a handful of times. What it recognizes is unknown. The data originate from a study of blood T cells in healthy people across ages. Whole-study results and caveats: In the absence of known donor CMV status, changes in expanded clonotypes were possibly confounded. Roughly linear age-related decline in beta diversity appeared, significant by age 40. With unsorted PBMCs, a conclusive comparison of naive versus antigen-experienced cells was not possible.

Losses at the gene ends were 6 bases for V and 4 bases for J; bases not matched to a gene: 11. The CDR3 runs to 15 residues. Germline CDR1 MNHEY, CDR2 SMNVEV (reference sequence). Then a second PCR, running roughly 7 to 11 cycles, was carried out with a sample-barcoded 5' primer and a J-beta primer mix. Each CDR3 protein is one row after TCRdb ran MiXCR on the 5' RACE reads. This table has about 750,000 distinct CDR3 sequences, about 53% appearing once. The rearrangement links TRBV27 to TRBJ1-2, with 7 bases aligning to TRBD1. The sample comprised blood. The TCR was taken from an elderly man in good health. This chain's CDR3 is CASRNLGGTVYGYTF. The CDR3 DNA reads TGTGCCAGCAGAAACCTCGGAGGGACAGTCTATGGCTACACCTTC.